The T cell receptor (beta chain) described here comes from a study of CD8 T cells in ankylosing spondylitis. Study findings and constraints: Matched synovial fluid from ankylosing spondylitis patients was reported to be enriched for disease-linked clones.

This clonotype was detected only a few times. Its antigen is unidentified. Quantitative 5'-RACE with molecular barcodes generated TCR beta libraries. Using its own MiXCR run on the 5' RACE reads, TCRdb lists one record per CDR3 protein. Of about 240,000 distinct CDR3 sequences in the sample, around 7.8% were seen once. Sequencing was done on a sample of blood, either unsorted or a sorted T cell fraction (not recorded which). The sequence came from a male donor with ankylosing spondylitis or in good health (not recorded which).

CDR3 nucleotide sequence: TGTGCCAGCAGCCCCTCCCGGACGGTCTACGAGCAGTACTTC. Amino acid sequence: CASSPSRTVYEQYF. V usage is TRBV7-2 and J usage is TRBJ2-7, with D unresolved. Looked up from germline, CDR1 is SGHTA and CDR2 is FQGNSA. The CDR3 length is 14 residues. V lost 5 bases, J lost 3 bases, and 14 bases lay in between. The full variable domain, in which reference TRBV7-2 and TRBJ2-7 provide the parts outside the CDR3, is GAGVSQSPSNKVTEKGKDVELRCDPISGHTALYWYRQSLGQGLEFLIYFQGNSAPDKSGLPSDRFSAERTGGSVSTLTIQRTQQEDSAVYLCASSPSRTVYEQYFGPGTRLTVT.